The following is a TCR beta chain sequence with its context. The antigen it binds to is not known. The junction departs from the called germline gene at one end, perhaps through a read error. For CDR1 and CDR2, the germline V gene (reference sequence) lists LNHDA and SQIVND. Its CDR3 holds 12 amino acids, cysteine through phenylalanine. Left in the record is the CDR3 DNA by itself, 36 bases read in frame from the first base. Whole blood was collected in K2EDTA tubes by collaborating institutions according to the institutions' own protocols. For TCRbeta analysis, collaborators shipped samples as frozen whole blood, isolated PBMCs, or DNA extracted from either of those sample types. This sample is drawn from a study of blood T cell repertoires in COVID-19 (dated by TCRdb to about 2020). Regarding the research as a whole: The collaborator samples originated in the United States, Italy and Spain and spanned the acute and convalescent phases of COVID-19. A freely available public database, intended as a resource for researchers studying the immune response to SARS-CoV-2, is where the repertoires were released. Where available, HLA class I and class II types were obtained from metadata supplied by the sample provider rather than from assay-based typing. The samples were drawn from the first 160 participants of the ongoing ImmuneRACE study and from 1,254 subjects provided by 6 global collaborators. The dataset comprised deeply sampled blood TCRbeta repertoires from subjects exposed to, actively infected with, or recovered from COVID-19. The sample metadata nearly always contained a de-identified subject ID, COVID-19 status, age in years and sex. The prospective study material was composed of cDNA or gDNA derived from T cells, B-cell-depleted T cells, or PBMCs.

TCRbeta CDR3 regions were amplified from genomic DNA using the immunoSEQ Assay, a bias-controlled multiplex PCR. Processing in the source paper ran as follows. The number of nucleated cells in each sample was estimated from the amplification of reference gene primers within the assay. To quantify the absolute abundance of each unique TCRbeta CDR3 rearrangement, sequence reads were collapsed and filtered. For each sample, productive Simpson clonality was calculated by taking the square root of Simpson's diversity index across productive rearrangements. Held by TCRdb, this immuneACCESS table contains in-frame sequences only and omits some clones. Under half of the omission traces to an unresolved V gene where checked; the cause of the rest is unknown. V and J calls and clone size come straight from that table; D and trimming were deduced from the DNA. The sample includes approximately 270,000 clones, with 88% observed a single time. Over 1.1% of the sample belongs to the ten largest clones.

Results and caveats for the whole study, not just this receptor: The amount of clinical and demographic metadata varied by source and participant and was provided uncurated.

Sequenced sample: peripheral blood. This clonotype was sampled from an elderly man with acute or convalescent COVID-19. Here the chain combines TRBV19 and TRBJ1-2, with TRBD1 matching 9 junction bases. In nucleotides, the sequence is TGTGCCAGTAGACTAACAGGGGGCAGCCTACTGTTC. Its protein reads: CASRLTGGSLLF.